The source of this TCR beta chain is a study of blood T cell repertoires in COVID-19. About the study: Sample material is recorded as cDNA or gDNA derived from T cells, B-cell-depleted T cells, or PBMCs.

Germline lookup yields CDR1 KGHSH and CDR2 LQKENI. The ends lost 0 bases at V and 7 bases at J; junction bases unmatched: 7. The CDR3 has 16 amino acids. In the original processing: Researchers report that nucleated cell counts were estimated from reference gene primer amplification. Only in-frame clones appear in the TCRdb table, and some are missing; sequencing was by immunoSEQ multiplex PCR. V, J and clone size are those of that table, while D and trimming were read from the DNA. The data show roughly 160,000 clones, roughly 78% seen once. The sequenced sample was peripheral blood. The chain couples TRBV18 to TRBJ2-7; 12 bases line up with TRBD2. This TCR was sampled from an older woman with COVID-19, enrolled during active disease. The CDR3 bases are TGTGCCAGCTCACCACCGTTACTAGCGGGAGGTCAAGAGCAGTACTTC. Translation: CASSPPLLAGGQEQYF.